These 29 T cell receptor beta chains came from one sample sequenced in a study of neurological immune-mediated disorders (dated by TCRdb to about 2019). The intended sense of this specimen's time point label: longitudinal time-point 2. The library relied on 5' RACE. Sequencing was performed on an Illumina HiSeq 2500. TCRdb passed the public sequencing reads through fastp at Q25 and MiXCR, retaining productive beta sequences. Each CDR3 protein gets just one entry, which takes the most common genes and DNA from the rows behind it. A total of tens of thousands of distinct CDR3 sequences appear in this sample, more than 5% of them only once. The leading ten clones occupy 7.9% of the sample. Sequencing was done on a sample of PBMCs. These receptors originate from a woman aged 55-69 years with multiple sclerosis.

In its sample, this clonotype was seen many times. This chain uses TRBV20-1 with TRBJ1-3; D not certain. CDR3 length: 12 amino acids. Germline CDR1 is DFQATT and CDR2 is SNEGSKA (reference sequence). Trimming shortened V by 4 bases and J by 2 bases, and 6 bases separated the two germline ends. This chain's CDR3 is CSAKAAGNTIYF. The CDR3 DNA reads as TGCAGTGCTAAAGCGGCTGGAAACACCATATATTTT.

This clonotype was seen at least ten times. CDR3 residues: CASSLTGFDNEQFF. CDR3 nucleotide sequence: TGCGCCAGCAGCCTGACAGGGTTCGACAATGAGCAGTTCTTC. The chain couples TRBV5-1 to TRBJ2-1, with 7 bases matching TRBD1. The CDR3 has 14 amino acids. From germline, CDR1 is SGHRS and CDR2 YFSETQ. Trimming took 4 bases from V and 5 from J; bases not matched to a gene: 6.

The V gene is TRBV2, the J gene TRBJ1-2; 8 nucleotides match TRBD1. This CDR3 contains 14 residues. The J segment lost 3 bases and the V segment lost 10 bases, leaving 10 bases of the junction unmatched. Per germline, CDR1 SNHLY and CDR2 FYNNEI. The CDR3: CANRGQGSHYGYTF. CDR3 nucleotides: TGTGCCAACAGAGGACAGGGAAGCCACTATGGCTACACCTTC.

The sample holds many counts of this clonotype. The gene calls are TRBV28 and TRBJ1-2, with D uncertain. The CDR3 spans 15 residues. V was trimmed by 1 base and J by 5 bases, leaving 14 bases between them. Germline V CDR1 and CDR2: MDHEN, SYDVKM. The CDR3 DNA is TGTGCCAGCAGTTTATTGCAGGAGAGTTTGTATGGCTACACCTTC. This codes for CASSLLQESLYGYTF.

The rearrangement joins TRBV12-3 or TRBV12-4 to TRBJ2-7, with 7 bases that match TRBD1. The V segment lost 5 bases and the J segment 2 bases; nucleotides outside the gene matches: 9. The CDR3 spans 15 residues. CDR3 amino acids: CASSPLTGTAYEQYF. CDR3 coding DNA: TGTGCCAGCAGTCCCCTAACCGGGACAGCCTACGAGCAGTACTTC.

This clonotype was seen a few times. This chain links TRBV6-4 with TRBJ1-2; 12 bases are shared with TRBD1. With V trimmed by 5 bases and J by 0 bases, 10 bases remained unmatched. The germline V gene has CDR1 MRHNA and CDR2 SNTAGT. The CDR3 contains 18 residues. The CDR3 DNA reads TGTGCCAGCAGTCCGCTGCCGGGACAGGGGGCTGCTAACTATGGCTACACCTTC. It yields the protein CASSPLPGQGAANYGYTF.

This clonotype was seen repeatedly, ten times or more. This rearrangement joins TRBV5-1 to TRBJ1-1; TRBD1 aligns across 7 bases. Germline CDR1 and CDR2: SGHRS and YFSETQ. Losses at the gene ends were 0 bases for V and 8 bases for J; bases not matched to a gene: 4. The CDR3 loop spans 13 amino acids. The CDR3 loop reads CASSLGQGPEAFF. In DNA form, the CDR3 reads TGCGCCAGCAGCTTGGGACAGGGCCCCGAAGCTTTCTTT.

This clonotype was seen many times. The J gene is TRBJ2-1, the V gene TRBV5-1, with D possibly being TRBD2 (7 bases). In germline, CDR1 is SGHRS, CDR2 YFSETQ. With 0 bases removed from V and 4 bases from J, the gap between germline ends came to 11 bases. The CDR3 has 15 amino acids. As DNA, the CDR3 is TGCGCCAGCAGCTTGGATGGGGGGGCGTACAATGAGCAGTTCTTC. This gives the protein CASSLDGGAYNEQFF.

This clonotype was seen many times. The rearrangement links TRBV20-1 to TRBJ2-3; tentatively, D is TRBD1 (6 bases). Germline CDR1 DFQATT, CDR2 SNEGSKA (reference sequence). The CDR3 is made up of 15 amino acids. V was shortened by 6 bases and J by 2 bases, with 18 bases between the two germline ends. The CDR3 here is CSAEQGIIPTDTQYF. The CDR3 DNA reads TGCAGTGCGGAACAGGGAATAATTCCCACAGATACGCAGTATTTT.

J is TRBJ1-5 and V is TRBV7-2; D is perhaps TRBD1 (5 bases). The CDR3 is 14 residues long. Germline V gene lookup returns CDR1 SGHTA and CDR2 FQGNSA. Trimming removed 8 bases at V and 0 bases at J, with 11 bases between. CDR3 protein: CASPTAYSNQPQHF. As DNA, the CDR3 is TGTGCCAGCCCGACAGCTTATAGCAATCAGCCCCAGCATTTT.

There are many counts of this clonotype. V gene TRBV6-5 combines with J gene TRBJ1-2; TRBD1 agrees at 12 bases. Germline trimming cut 2 bases from V and 2 bases from J; bases unmatched to any gene: 9. This CDR3 comprises 18 residues. From germline, CDR1 is MNHEY and CDR2 SVGAGI. The CDR3 nucleotides read TGTGCCAGCAGTTACACCCCCGGGACAGGGGGCTTCAACTATGGCTACACCTTC. This codes for CASSYTPGTGGFNYGYTF.

This clonotype was seen at least ten times. The CDR3 nucleotides read TGTGCCACCCAGCTGGCACGGAATAAAGAGACCCAGTACTTC. It specifies CATQLARNKETQYF. The chain joins TRBV6-6 to TRBJ2-5, with D unclear. Trimming removed 10 bases from V and 3 bases from J, with 18 bases in between. CDR1 MNHNY and CDR2 SVGAGI come from the germline V gene (reference sequence). The CDR3 sequence is 14 residues long.

This clonotype was seen ten or more times. The chain employs TRBV7-9 and TRBJ1-5; D perhaps matches TRBD1 (5 bases). Trimming removed 5 bases from V and 1 base from J, with 12 bases in between. This CDR3 is built from 15 residues. Looked up from germline, CDR1 is SEHNR and CDR2 is FQNEAQ (reference sequence). Here the CDR3 reads CASSDDRDSNQPQHF. The CDR3 nucleotides are TGTGCCAGCAGCGACGACAGAGACAGCAATCAGCCCCAGCATTTT.

There are many counts of this clonotype. The rearrangement links TRBV2 to TRBJ1-1; D unresolved. Between the trimmed V and J ends, which lost 3 bases and 0 bases, there was a span of 5 bases. Germline CDR1 is SNHLY and CDR2 is FYNNEI. The CDR3 is made up of 13 amino acids. The CDR3 reads CASSESVNTEAFF. In DNA, the CDR3 is TGTGCCAGCAGTGAGTCCGTGAACACTGAAGCTTTCTTT. Supplemented by reference TRBV2 and TRBJ1-1, the full variable domain reads EPEVTQTPSHQVTQMGQEVILRCVPISNHLYFYWYRQILGQKVEFLVSFYNNEISEKSEIFDDQFSVERPDGSNFTLKIRSTKLEDSAMYFCASSESVNTEAFFGQGTRLTVV.

This clonotype was counted ten times or more. The chain combines TRBV12-3 or TRBV12-4 with TRBJ2-7; D call uncertain. CDR3 length: 16 amino acids. The V and J ends lost 2 bases and 3 bases respectively, with 17 bases between them. The chain's CDR3 is CASSLLSRTSLYEQYF. Here the CDR3 DNA reads TGTGCCAGCAGTTTACTTTCACGGACCAGCCTCTACGAGCAGTACTTC.

This clonotype was seen ten or more times. The V and J genes are TRBV6-5 and TRBJ2-5; D possibly corresponds to TRBD1 (5 bases). Trimming pared 7 bases from V and 0 bases from J, leaving 6 bases between. CDR3 length equals 12 residues. Germline V gene sequence: CDR1 MNHEY, CDR2 SVGAGI. CDR3 nucleotide sequence: TGTGCCAGCACAGGGAACCAAGAGACCCAGTACTTC. Protein sequence: CASTGNQETQYF.

This clonotype was picked up many times. This chain links TRBV7-2 with TRBJ2-5, with D possibly being TRBD2 (5 bases). CDR1 and CDR2 from the germline V gene are SGHTA and FQGNSA. The CDR3 sequence is 16 residues long. Trimming took off 1 base at V and 2 bases at J, with 14 bases between the two ends. Here the CDR3 DNA reads TGTGCCAGCAGCTTAGATCGAGGGCGAGGGCAAGAGACCCAGTACTTC. Its protein is CASSLDRGRGQETQYF. The complete variable domain, with remaining parts taken from reference TRBV7-2 and TRBJ2-5, reads GAGVSQSPSNKVTEKGKDVELRCDPISGHTALYWYRQSLGQGLEFLIYFQGNSAPDKSGLPSDRFSAERTGGSVSTLTIQRTQQEDSAVYLCASSLDRGRGQETQYFGPGTRLLVL.

In this sample, this clonotype turned up many times. The chain combines TRBV5-1 with TRBJ1-4, with 7 positions matching TRBD1. CDR3 length equals 15 residues. Germline CDR1 is SGHRS and CDR2 is YFSETQ. The V segment lost 5 bases and the J segment 3 bases; nucleotides outside the gene matches: 7. The CDR3 coding sequence is TGCGCCAGCAGGCAGACAGGGAAGTCTAATGAAAAACTGTTTTTT. Amino acid sequence: CASRQTGKSNEKLFF.

On this clonotype: Since a much larger clone is just one base distant, this may be a read error. This rearrangement joins TRBV5-6 to TRBJ2-5; D ambiguous. The CDR3 is 12 residues long. CDR1 is SGHDT and CDR2 is YYEEEE in the germline V gene. The CDR3 DNA is TGTGCCAGCACCTTAGGGCCTGAGACCAAGTACTTC. Translated, it gives CASTLGPETKYF.

This clonotype was counted many times. The V call is TRBV7-8, the J call TRBJ2-7, with TRBD2 matching over 9 bases. V trimming: 5 bases; J trimming: 6 bases; junction bases outside the gene matches: 5. CDR1 SGHVS and CDR2 FQNEAQ come from the germline V gene. The CDR3 consists of 13 residues. In DNA, the CDR3 is TGTGCCAGCAGCCCCCGGCGGGGGGGCGAGCAGTACTTC. It encodes CASSPRRGGEQYF.

This clonotype showed up many times. The gene calls are TRBV5-1 and TRBJ2-7; 10 nucleotides match TRBD1. Germline V gives CDR1 SGHRS, CDR2 YFSETQ. The CDR3 has 18 residues. V trimming: 0 bases; J trimming: 4 bases; junction bases outside the gene matches: 13. The chain's CDR3 is CASSLAASGQGYHYEQYF. CDR3 nucleotide sequence: TGCGCCAGCAGCTTGGCCGCATCGGGACAGGGGTATCATTACGAGCAGTACTTC.

This clonotype was detected ten times or more. The V and J genes are TRBV10-3 and TRBJ2-2; D might be TRBD2 (5 bases). This CDR3 contains 18 residues. CDR1 and CDR2 (germline): ENHRY, SYGVKD. Trimming shortened V by 8 bases and J by 3 bases, and 25 bases separated the two germline ends. The CDR3 loop reads CAIQEGLNLMRDTGELFF. CDR3 coding DNA: TGTGCCATCCAGGAAGGGCTGAACTTGATGAGGGACACCGGGGAGCTGTTTTTT.

This clonotype has a count of ten or more. The gene calls are TRBV20-1 and TRBJ2-4; D uncertain. The ends were cut back, 1 base at V and 0 bases at J, with 13 bases in the middle. The germline V gene encodes CDR1 DFQATT and CDR2 SNEGSKA (reference sequence). This CDR3 comprises 16 residues. The CDR3 sequence: CSARGVTLLAKNIQYF. The CDR3 coding sequence is TGCAGTGCTAGAGGGGTCACTCTCCTAGCCAAAAACATTCAGTACTTC.

A word on this clonotype: This may be a read error: a much more frequent sequence differs by one nucleotide. V usage is TRBV6-1 and J usage is TRBJ1-4, with 7 bases lining up with TRBD1. Germline V gene data show CDR1 as MNHNS and CDR2 as SASEGT. The CDR3 consists of 13 residues. J gave up 7 bases and V 8 bases, and 7 bases lay outside the gene matches. The CDR3 region is CASSDRVVEKLFF. In DNA, the CDR3 is TGTGCCAGCTCTGACAGGGTCGTTGAAAAACTGTTTTTT.

This clonotype was seen many times. V and J are TRBV5-1 and TRBJ2-5; D unresolved. The CDR3 extends over 13 amino acids. The germline V and J ends were trimmed by 8 bases and 0 bases, with 11 bases remaining between them. CDR1 and CDR2 (germline): SGHRS, YFSETQ. CDR3 amino acids: CASYRTDQETQYF. As DNA, the CDR3 is TGCGCCAGTTACCGGACGGACCAAGAGACCCAGTACTTC.

This clonotype was observed many times. The rearrangement links TRBV20-1 to TRBJ2-7; the D is unclear. CDR3 length: 17 amino acids. Germline V CDR1 and CDR2: DFQATT, SNEGSKA (reference sequence). Trimming pared 2 bases from V and 7 bases from J, leaving 27 bases between. The CDR3, as DNA: TGCAGTGCTAGACGCCCAGCCGCCGGCCGAAAAGGCAGGGAGCAGTACTTC. This encodes CSARRPAAGRKGREQYF.

This clonotype appeared many times. J is TRBJ1-1 and V is TRBV12-3 or TRBV12-4, with 7 bases matching TRBD1. Losses at the gene ends were 3 bases for V and 4 bases for J; bases not matched to a gene: 5. The CDR3 has 14 residues. The CDR3 DNA sequence: TGTGCCAGCAGTTTTGAGGGGGCTAGCACTGAAGCTTTCTTT. This codes for CASSFEGASTEAFF.

This clonotype was found many times. The gene calls are TRBV10-3 and TRBJ2-3; D is uncertain. CDR3 length: 14 amino acids. Trimming left V 2 bases short and J 6 bases short, with 12 bases between. CDR1 and CDR2 (germline): ENHRY, SYGVKD. CDR3 amino acids: CAISEILGYDTQYF. CDR3 DNA: TGTGCCATCAGTGAGATACTCGGATATGATACGCAGTATTTT.

This clonotype occurred many times. The CDR3 bases are TGTGCCAGCAGCTTGCCCACAGCGGGTCGCAGCGGAGATACGCAGTATTTT. Encoded protein: CASSLPTAGRSGDTQYF. The V and J genes are TRBV7-2 and TRBJ2-3; D possibly corresponds to TRBD2 (6 bases). V gave up 3 bases and J gave up 5 bases, with 21 bases separating them. Germline-derived CDR1 and CDR2 are SGHTA and FQGNSA. The CDR3 totals 17 residues.